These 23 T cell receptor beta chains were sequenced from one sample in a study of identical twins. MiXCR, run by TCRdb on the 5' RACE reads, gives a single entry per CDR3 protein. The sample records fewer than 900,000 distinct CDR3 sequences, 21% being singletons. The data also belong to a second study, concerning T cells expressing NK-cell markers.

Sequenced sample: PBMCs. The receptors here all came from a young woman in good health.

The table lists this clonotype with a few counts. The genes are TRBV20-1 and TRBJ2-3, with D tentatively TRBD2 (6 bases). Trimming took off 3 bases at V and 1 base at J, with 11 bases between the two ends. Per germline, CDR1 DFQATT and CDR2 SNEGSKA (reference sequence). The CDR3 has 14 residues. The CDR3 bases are TGCAGTGCTAGCGGTTGGGGGGGCACAGATACGCAGTATTTT. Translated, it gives CSASGWGGTDTQYF.

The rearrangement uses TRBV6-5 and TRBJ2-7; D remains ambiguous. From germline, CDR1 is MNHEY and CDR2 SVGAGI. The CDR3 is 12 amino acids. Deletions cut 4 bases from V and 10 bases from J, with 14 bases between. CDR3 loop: CASSSNRAPQYF. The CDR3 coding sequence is TGTGCCAGCAGTTCGAACCGGGCCCCCCAGTACTTC.

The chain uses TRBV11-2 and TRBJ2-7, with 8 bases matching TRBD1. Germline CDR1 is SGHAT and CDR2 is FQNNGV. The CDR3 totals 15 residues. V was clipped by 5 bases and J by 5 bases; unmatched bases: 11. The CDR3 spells CASSARTGLFDEQYF. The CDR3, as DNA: TGTGCCAGCAGCGCACGGACAGGGCTATTTGACGAGCAGTACTTC.

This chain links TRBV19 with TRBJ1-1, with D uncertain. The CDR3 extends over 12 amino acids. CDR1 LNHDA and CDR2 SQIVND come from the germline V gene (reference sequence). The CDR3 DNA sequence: TGTGCTTGCAAAACCGGGAACACTGAAGCTTTCTTT. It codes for CACKTGNTEAFF.

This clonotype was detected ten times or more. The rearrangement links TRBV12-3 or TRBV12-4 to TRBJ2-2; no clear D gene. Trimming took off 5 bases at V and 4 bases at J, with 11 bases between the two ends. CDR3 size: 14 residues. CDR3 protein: CASSVVGFTGELFF. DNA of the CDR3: TGTGCCAGCAGTGTCGTTGGGTTCACCGGGGAGCTGTTTTTT.

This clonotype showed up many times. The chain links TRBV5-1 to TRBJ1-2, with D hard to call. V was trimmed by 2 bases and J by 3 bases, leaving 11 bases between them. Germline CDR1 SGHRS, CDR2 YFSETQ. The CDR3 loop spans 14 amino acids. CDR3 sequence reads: CASSFPGDYYGYTF. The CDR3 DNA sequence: TGCGCCAGCAGCTTCCCAGGTGACTACTATGGCTACACCTTC.

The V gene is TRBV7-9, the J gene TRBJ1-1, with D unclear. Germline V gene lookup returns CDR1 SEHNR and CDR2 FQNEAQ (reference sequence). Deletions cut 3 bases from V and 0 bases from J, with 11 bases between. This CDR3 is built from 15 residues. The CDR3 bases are TGTGCCAGCAGCTTGAAGGACGTTATGAACACTGAAGCTTTCTTT. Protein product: CASSLKDVMNTEAFF.

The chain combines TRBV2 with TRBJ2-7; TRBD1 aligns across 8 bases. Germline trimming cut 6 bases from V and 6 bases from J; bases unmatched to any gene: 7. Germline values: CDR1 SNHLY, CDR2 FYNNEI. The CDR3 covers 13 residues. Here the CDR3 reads CASSVTGVSEQYF. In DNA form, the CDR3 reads TGTGCCAGCAGCGTGACAGGGGTATCCGAGCAGTACTTC. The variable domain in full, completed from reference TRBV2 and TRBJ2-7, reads EPEVTQTPSHQVTQMGQEVILRCVPISNHLYFYWYRQILGQKVEFLVSFYNNEISEKSEIFDDQFSVERPDGSNFTLKIRSTKLEDSAMYFCASSVTGVSEQYFGPGTRLTVT.

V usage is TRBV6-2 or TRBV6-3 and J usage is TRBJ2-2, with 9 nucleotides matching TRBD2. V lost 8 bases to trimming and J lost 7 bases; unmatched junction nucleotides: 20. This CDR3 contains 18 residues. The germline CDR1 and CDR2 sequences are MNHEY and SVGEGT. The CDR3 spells CASASERSGRKYGGELFF. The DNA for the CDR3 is TGTGCCAGCGCTTCCGAGCGTAGCGGGAGAAAGTATGGCGGGGAGCTGTTTTTT.

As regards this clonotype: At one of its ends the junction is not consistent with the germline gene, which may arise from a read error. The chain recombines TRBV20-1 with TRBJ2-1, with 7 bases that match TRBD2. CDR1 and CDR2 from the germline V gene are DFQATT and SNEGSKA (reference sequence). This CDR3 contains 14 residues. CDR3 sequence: CSATEGLVAAELFF. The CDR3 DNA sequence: TGCAGTGCTACGGAAGGACTAGTAGCTGCCGAGCTGTTCTTC.

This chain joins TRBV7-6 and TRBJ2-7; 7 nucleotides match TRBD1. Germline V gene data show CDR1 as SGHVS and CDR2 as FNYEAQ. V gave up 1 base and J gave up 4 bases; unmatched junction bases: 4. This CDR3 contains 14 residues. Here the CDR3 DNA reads TGTGCCAGCAGCTTAGGGGACAGCCTTTACGAGCAGTACTTC. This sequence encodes CASSLGDSLYEQYF.

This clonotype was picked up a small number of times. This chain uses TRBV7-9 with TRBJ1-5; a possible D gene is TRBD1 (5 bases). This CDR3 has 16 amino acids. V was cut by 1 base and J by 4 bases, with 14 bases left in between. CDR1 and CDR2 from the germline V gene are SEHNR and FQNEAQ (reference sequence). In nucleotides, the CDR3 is TGTGCCAGCAGCTTAGATGAGGGGTGGGGAAATCAGCCCCAGCATTTT. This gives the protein CASSLDEGWGNQPQHF.

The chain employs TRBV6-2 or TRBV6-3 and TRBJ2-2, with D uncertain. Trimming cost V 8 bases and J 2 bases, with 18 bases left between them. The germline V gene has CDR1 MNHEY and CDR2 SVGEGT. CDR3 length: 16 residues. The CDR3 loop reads CASSQALWPNTGELFF. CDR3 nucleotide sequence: TGTGCCAGCTCACAAGCCCTTTGGCCCAACACCGGGGAGCTGTTTTTT.

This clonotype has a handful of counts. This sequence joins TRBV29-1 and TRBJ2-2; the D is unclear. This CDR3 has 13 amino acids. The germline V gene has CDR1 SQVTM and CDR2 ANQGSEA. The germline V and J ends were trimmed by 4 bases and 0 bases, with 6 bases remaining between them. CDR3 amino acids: CSVAVANTGELFF. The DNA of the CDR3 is TGCAGCGTTGCGGTTGCGAACACCGGGGAGCTGTTTTTT.

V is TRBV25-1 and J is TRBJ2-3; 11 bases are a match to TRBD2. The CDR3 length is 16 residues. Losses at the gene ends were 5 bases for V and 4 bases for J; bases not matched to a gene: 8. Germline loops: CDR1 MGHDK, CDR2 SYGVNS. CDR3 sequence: CASSTYLAGGADTQYF. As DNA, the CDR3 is TGTGCCAGCAGTACTTACCTAGCGGGGGGCGCAGATACGCAGTATTTT.

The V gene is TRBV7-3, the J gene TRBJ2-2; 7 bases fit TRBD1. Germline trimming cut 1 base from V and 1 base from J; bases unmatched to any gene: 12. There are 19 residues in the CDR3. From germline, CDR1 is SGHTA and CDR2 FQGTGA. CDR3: CASSLKVFGRTGNTGELFF. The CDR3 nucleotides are TGTGCCAGCAGCTTAAAGGTCTTTGGCCGGACAGGGAACACCGGGGAGCTGTTTTTT.

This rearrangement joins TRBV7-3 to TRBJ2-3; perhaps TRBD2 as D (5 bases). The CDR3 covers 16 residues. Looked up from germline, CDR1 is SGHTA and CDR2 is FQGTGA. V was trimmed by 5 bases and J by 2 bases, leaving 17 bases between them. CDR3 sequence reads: CASSPRSRVLTDTQYF. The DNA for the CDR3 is TGTGCCAGCAGCCCCCGGTCGCGGGTTCTCACAGATACGCAGTATTTT.

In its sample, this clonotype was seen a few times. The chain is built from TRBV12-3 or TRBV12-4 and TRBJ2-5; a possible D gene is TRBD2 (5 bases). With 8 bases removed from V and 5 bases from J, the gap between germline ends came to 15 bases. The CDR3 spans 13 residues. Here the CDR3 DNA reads TGTGCCAGCCGGGGAAGTCCGTATGAGACCCAGTACTTC. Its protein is CASRGSPYETQYF.

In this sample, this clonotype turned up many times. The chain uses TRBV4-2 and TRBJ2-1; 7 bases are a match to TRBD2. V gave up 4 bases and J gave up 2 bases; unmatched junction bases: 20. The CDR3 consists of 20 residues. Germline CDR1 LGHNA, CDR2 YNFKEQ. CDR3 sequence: CASSPILAGQPRGTYNEQFF. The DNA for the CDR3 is TGTGCCAGCAGCCCAATATTAGCGGGCCAACCCCGAGGAACCTACAATGAGCAGTTCTTC.

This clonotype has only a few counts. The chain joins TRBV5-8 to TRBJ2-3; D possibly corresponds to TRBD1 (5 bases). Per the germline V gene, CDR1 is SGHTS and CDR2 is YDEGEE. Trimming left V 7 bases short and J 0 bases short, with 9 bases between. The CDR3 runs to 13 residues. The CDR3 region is CASLRQSTDTQYF. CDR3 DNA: TGTGCCAGCTTAAGACAGAGCACAGATACGCAGTATTTT.

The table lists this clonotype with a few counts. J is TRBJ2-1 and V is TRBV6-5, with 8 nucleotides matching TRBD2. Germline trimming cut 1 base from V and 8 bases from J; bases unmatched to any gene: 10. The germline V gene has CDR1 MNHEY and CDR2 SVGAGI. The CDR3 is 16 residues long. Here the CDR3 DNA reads TGTGCCAGCAGTTACTTCCGACTAGCGAAGGGTGATGAGCAGTTCTTC. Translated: CASSYFRLAKGDEQFF.

CDR3 sequence (DNA): TGTGCCAGCAGTTACTCGAACAGGGTCGGAGGGATAGAGACCCAGTACTTC. The encoded protein is CASSYSNRVGGIETQYF. V usage is TRBV6-5 and J usage is TRBJ2-5; D may be TRBD1 or TRBD2 (6 bases each). CDR1 and CDR2 from the germline V gene are MNHEY and SVGAGI. The CDR3 contains 17 residues. V gave up 0 bases and J gave up 4 bases, with 18 bases separating them.

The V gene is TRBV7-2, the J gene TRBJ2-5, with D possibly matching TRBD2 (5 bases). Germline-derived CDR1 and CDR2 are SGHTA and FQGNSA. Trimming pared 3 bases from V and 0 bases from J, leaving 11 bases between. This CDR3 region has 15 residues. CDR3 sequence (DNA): TGTGCCAGCAGCTTGTATTCCGGGGACCAAGAGACCCAGTACTTC. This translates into CASSLYSGDQETQYF. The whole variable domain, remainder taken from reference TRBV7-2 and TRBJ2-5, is GAGVSQSPSNKVTEKGKDVELRCDPISGHTALYWYRQSLGQGLEFLIYFQGNSAPDKSGLPSDRFSAERTGGSVSTLTIQRTQQEDSAVYLCASSLYSGDQETQYFGPGTRLLVL.